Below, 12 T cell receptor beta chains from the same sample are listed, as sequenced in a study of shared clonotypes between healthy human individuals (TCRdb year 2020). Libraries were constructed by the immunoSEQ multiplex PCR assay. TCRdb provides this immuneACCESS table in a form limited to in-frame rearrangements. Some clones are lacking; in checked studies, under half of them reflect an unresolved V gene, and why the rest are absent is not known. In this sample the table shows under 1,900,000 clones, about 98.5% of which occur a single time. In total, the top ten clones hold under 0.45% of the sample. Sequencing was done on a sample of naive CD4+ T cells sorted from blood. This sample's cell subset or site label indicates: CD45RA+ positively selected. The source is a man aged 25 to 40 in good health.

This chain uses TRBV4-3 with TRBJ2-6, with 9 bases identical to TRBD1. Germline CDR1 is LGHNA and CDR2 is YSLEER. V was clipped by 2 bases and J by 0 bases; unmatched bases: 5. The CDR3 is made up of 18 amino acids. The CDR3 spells CASSQWTGASSGANVLTF. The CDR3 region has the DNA TGCGCCAGCAGCCAATGGACAGGGGCAAGCTCTGGGGCCAACGTCCTGACTTTC.

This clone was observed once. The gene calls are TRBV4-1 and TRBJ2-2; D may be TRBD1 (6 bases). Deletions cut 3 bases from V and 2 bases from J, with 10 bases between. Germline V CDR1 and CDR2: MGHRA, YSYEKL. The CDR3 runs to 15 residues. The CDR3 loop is CASSQTQGNTGELFF. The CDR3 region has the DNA TGCGCCAGCAGCCAGACACAGGGAAACACCGGGGAGCTGTTTTTT.

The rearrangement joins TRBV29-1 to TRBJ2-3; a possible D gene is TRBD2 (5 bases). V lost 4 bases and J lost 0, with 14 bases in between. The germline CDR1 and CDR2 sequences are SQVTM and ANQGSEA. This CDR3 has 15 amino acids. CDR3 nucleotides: TGCAGCGTTGTAGAGCGGAGAGGAAGCACAGATACGCAGTATTTT. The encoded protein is CSVVERRGSTDTQYF.

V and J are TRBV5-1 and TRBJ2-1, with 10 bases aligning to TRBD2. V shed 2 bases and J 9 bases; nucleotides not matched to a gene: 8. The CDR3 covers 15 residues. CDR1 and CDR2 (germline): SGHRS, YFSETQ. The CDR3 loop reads CASSLTTGTSAEQFF. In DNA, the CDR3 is TGCGCCAGCAGCTTAACTACCGGGACTAGCGCTGAGCAGTTCTTC. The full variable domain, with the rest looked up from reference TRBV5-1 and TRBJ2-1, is KAGVTQTPRYLIKTRGQQVTLSCSPISGHRSVSWYQQTPGQGLQFLFEYFSETQRNKGNFPGRFSGRQFSNSRSEMNVSTLELGDSALYLCASSLTTGTSAEQFFGPGTRLTVL.

The CDR3 DNA is TGTGCCAGCAGCAGCGCGATAGCCAAAAACATTCAGTACTTC. It specifies CASSSAIAKNIQYF. The chain couples TRBV11-2 to TRBJ2-4, with D unclear. Germline values: CDR1 SGHAT, CDR2 FQNNGV. The V gene lost 5 bases and the J gene lost 0 bases, with 8 bases spanning the gap. This CDR3 contains 14 residues.

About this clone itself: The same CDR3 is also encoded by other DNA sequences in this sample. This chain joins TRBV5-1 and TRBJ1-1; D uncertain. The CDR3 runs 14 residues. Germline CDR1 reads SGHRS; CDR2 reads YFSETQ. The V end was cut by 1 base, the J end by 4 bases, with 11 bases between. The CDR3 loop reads CASSLNGEGTEAFF. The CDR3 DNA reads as TGCGCCAGCAGCTTGAACGGGGAGGGCACTGAAGCTTTCTTT.

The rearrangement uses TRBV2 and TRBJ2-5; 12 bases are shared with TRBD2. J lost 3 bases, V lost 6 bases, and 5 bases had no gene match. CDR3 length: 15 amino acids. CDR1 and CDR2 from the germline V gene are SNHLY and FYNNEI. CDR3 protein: CASSLPSGREETQYF. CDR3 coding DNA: TGTGCCAGCAGCCTACCTAGCGGGAGGGAAGAGACCCAGTACTTC.

The CDR3 bases are TGCAGTGCTCCCGCCCGAGATACGCAGTATTTT. This sequence encodes CSAPARDTQYF. This chain connects TRBV20-1 to TRBJ2-3; D is unresolved. With 5 bases removed from V and 5 bases from J, the gap between germline ends came to 8 bases. The V gene's germline CDR1 is DFQATT and CDR2 SNEGSKA (reference sequence). The CDR3 covers 11 residues.

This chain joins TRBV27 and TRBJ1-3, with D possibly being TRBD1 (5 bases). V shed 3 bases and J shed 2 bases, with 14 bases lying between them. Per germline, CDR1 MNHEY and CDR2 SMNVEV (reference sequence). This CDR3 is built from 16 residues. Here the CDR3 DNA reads TGTGCCAGCAGTTTGATGGGACCCCTTCCTGGAAACACCATATATTTT. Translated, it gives CASSLMGPLPGNTIYF.

The CDR3 region is CASSDAGGYGYTF. The CDR3 region has the DNA TGTGCCAGCAGTGATGCGGGGGGCTATGGCTACACCTTC. The J gene is TRBJ1-2, the V gene TRBV6-1, with a weak D call TRBD1 (5 bases). The V and J ends lost 3 bases and 4 bases respectively, with 9 bases between them. Germline-derived CDR1 and CDR2 are MNHNS and SASEGT. The CDR3 spans 13 residues.

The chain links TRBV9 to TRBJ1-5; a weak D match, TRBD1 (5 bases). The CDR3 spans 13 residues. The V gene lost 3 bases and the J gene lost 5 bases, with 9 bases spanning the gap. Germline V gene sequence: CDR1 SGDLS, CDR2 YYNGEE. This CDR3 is CASSGGTYQPQHF. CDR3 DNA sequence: TGTGCCAGCAGCGGAGGGACCTATCAGCCCCAGCATTTT.

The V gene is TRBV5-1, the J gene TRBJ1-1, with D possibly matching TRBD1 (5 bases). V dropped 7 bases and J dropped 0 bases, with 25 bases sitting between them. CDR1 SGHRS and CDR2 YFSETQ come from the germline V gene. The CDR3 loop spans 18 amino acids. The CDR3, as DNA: TGCGCCAGCGGAAGGGGTTTCCAAGTTGAAAACATGAACACTGAAGCTTTCTTT. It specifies CASGRGFQVENMNTEAFF.